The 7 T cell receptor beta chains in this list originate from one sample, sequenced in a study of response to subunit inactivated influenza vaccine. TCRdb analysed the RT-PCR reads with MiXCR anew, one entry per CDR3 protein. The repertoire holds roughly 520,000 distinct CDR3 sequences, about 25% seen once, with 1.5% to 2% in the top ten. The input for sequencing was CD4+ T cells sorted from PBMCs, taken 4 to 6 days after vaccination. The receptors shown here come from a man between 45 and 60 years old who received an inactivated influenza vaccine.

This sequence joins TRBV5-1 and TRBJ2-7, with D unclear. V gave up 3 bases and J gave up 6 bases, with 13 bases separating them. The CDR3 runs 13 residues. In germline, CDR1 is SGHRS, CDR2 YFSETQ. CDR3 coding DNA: TGCGCCAGCAGCTCCATGACTTTAGGCGAGCAGTACTTC. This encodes CASSSMTLGEQYF.

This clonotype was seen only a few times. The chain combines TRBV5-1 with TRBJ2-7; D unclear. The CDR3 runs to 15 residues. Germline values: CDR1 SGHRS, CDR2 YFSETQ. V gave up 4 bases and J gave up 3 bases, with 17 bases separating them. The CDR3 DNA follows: TGCGCCAGCAGCCAGGACGGCGCTCCCTTCTACGAGCAGTACTTC. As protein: CASSQDGAPFYEQYF.

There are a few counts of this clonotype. This CDR3 is CSATDREETQYF. CDR3 bases: TGCAGTGCTACGGACAGAGAAGAGACCCAGTACTTC. The chain uses TRBV20-1 and TRBJ2-5, with a tentative D call TRBD1 (6 bases). Germline-derived CDR1 and CDR2 are DFQATT and SNEGSKA (reference sequence). Trimming cost V 4 bases and J 3 bases, with 9 bases left between them. The CDR3 is made up of 12 amino acids.

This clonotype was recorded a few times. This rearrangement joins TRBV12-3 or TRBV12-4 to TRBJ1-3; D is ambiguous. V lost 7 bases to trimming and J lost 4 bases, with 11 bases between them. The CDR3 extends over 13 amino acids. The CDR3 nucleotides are TGTGCCAGCAATTCGCCCCCCGGAAACACCATATATTTT. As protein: CASNSPPGNTIYF.

The DNA for the CDR3 is TGTGCCAGCAGCTTAAGGAACATGCTAGCCAGCGGGGATACGCAGTATTTT. This sequence encodes CASSLRNMLASGDTQYF. This chain connects TRBV7-6 to TRBJ2-3, with D perhaps matching TRBD2 (6 bases). The germline V gene has CDR1 SGHVS and CDR2 FNYEAQ. The CDR3 has 17 amino acids. The ends were cut back, 2 bases at V and 6 bases at J, with 21 bases in the middle. Full variable domain (rest looked up from reference TRBV7-6 and TRBJ2-3): GAGVSQSPRYKVTKRGQDVALRCDPISGHVSLYWYRQALGQGPEFLTYFNYEAQQDKSGLPNDRFSAERPEGSISTLTIQRTEQRDSAMYRCASSLRNMLASGDTQYFGPGTRLTVL.

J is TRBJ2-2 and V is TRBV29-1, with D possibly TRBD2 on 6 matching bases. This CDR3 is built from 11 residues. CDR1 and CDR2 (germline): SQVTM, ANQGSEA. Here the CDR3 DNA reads TGCAACGCGGGGCTGGGCGGGGAGCTGTTTTTT. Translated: CNAGLGGELFF.

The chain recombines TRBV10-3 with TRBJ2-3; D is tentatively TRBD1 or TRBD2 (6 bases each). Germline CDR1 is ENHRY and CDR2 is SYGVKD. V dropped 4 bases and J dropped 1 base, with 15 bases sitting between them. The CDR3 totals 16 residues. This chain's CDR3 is CAISGGGSGGTDTQYF. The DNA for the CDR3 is TGTGCCATCAGTGGAGGGGGGTCAGGGGGCACAGATACGCAGTATTTT.